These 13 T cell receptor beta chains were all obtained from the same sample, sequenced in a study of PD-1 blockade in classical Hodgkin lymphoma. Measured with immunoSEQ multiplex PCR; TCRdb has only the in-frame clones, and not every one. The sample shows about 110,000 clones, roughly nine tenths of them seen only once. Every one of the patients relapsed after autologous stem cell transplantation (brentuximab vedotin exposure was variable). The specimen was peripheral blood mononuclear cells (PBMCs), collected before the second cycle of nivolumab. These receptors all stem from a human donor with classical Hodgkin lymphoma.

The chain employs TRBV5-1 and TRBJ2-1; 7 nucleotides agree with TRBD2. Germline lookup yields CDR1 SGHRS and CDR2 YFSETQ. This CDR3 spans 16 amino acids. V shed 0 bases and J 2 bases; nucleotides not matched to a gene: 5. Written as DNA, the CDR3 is TGCGCCAGCAGCTTGGGGGCTAGCGGTCCCTACAATGAGCAGTTCTTC. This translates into CASSLGASGPYNEQFF.

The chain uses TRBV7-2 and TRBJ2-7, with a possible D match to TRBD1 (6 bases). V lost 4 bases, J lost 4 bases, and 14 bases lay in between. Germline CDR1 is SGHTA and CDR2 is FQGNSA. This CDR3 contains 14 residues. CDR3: CASSSPGQLYEQYF. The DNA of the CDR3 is TGTGCCAGCAGCTCCCCGGGACAACTTTACGAGCAGTACTTC.

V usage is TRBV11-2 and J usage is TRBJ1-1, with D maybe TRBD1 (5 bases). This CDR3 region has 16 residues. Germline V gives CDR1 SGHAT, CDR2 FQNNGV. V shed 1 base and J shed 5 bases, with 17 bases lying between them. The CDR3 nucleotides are TGTGCCAGCAGCTTAGGTTTCGGGGGGAGGAGGACTGAAGCTTTCTTT. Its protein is CASSLGFGGRRTEAFF.

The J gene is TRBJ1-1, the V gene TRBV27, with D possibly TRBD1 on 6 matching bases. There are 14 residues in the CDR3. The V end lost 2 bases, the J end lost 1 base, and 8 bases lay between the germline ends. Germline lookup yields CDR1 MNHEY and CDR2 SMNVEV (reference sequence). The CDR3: CASSLGGANTEAFF. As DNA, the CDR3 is TGTGCCAGCAGTTTAGGGGGGGCGAACACTGAAGCTTTCTTT.

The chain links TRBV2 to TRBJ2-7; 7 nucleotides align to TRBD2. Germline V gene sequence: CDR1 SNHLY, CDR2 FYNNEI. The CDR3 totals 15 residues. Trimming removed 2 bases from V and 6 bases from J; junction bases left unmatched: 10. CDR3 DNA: TGTGCCAGCAGTGAATCTAGCGGCCAGGTCGGCGAGCAGTACTTC. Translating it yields CASSESSGQVGEQYF.

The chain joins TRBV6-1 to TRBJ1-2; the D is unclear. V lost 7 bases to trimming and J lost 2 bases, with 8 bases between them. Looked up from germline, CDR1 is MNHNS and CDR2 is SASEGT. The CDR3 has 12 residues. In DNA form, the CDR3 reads TGTGCCAGCATTTCAGTCAACTATGGCTACACCTTC. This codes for CASISVNYGYTF.

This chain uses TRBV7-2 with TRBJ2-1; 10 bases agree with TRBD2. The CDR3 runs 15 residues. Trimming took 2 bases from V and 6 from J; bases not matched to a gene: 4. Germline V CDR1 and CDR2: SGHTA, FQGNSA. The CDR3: CASSLHGTSANEQFF. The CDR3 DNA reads TGTGCCAGCAGCTTACATGGGACTAGCGCCAATGAGCAGTTCTTC.

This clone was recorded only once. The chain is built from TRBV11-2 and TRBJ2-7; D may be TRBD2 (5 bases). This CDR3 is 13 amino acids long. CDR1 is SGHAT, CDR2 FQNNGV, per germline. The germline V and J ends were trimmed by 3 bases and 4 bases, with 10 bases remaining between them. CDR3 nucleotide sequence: TGTGCCAGCAGCTTTCCGGGAAAGTACGAGCAGTACTTC. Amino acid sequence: CASSFPGKYEQYF.

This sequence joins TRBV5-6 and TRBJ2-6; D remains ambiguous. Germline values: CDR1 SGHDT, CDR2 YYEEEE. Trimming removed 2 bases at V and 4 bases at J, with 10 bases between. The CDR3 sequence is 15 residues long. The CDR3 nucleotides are TGTGCCAGCAGCTTTACAGAGGACGGGGCCAACGTCCTGACTTTC. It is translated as CASSFTEDGANVLTF.

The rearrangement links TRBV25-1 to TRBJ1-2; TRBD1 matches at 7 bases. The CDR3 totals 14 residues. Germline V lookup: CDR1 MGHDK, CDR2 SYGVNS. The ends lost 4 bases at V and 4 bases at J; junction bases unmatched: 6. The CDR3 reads CASSGDSLVYGYTF. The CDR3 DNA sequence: TGTGCCAGCAGTGGGGACAGTCTGGTCTATGGCTACACCTTC.

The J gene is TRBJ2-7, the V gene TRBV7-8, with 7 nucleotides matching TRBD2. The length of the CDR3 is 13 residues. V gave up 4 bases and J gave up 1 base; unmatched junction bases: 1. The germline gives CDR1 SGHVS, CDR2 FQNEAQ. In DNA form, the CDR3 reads TGTGCCAGCAGCTGGGGGGGTTCCTACGAGCAGTACTTC. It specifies CASSWGGSYEQYF.

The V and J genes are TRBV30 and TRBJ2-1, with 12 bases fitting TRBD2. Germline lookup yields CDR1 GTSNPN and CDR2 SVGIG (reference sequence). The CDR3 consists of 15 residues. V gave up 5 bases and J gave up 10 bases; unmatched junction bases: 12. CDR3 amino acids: CAWGPSGLAGREQFF. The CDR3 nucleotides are TGTGCCTGGGGCCCTTCCGGACTAGCGGGGAGGGAGCAGTTCTTC.

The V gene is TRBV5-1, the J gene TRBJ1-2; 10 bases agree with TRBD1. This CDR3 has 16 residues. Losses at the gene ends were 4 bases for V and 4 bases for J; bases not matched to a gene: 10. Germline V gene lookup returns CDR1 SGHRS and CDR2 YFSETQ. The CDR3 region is CASSPSGQGRTYGYTF. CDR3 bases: TGCGCCAGCAGCCCTTCGGGACAGGGGAGGACCTATGGCTACACCTTC.